The 28 T cell receptor beta chains presented below share a single source sample, sequenced in a study of control samples from healthy donors and cancer patients. The assay was immunoSEQ multiplex PCR, and TCRdb's table has in-frame clones only and misses some. The sample records some 200,000 clones, roughly 89% being singletons. The sample consisted of blood. These TCRs come from a woman in her thirties in good health.

The chain joins TRBV11-3 to TRBJ2-5, with 8 bases fitting TRBD2. V lost 3 bases to trimming and J lost 3 bases; unmatched junction nucleotides: 0. The CDR3 runs 13 residues. Germline V CDR1 and CDR2: SGHNT, YENEEA. In DNA form, the CDR3 reads TGTGCCAGCAGCTTGGGACTAGAAGAGACCCAGTACTTC. It specifies CASSLGLEETQYF.

V is TRBV18 and J is TRBJ1-3; D ambiguous. Germline CDR1 is KGHSH and CDR2 is LQKENI. V lost 2 bases and J 4 bases, leaving 6 bases between the germline ends. The CDR3 extends over 13 amino acids. CDR3 sequence (DNA): TGTGCCAGCTCACCAGGGCGCGGAAACACCATATATTTT. Its translation: CASSPGRGNTIYF.

The chain has TRBV24-1 and TRBJ2-2; 8 bases agree with TRBD2. V shed 5 bases, J shed 1 base, and the junction held 2 bases outside the gene matches. The germline V gene encodes CDR1 KGHDR and CDR2 SFDVKD. This CDR3 contains 15 residues. CDR3 in amino acids: CATSGLAGNTGELFF. Written as DNA, the CDR3 is TGTGCCACCAGTGGCCTAGCGGGGAACACCGGGGAGCTGTTTTTT.

V usage is TRBV21-1 and J usage is TRBJ1-1. TRBV21-1 is given as a pseudogene. CDR3 length: 14 residues. CDR3 sequence: CASSKLEMNTEAFF. In nucleotides, the CDR3 is TGTGCCAGCAGCAAGTTGGAAATGAACACTGAAGCTTTCTTT.

Comments on this clone: Distinct nucleotide sequences in the sample also encode this CDR3. The chain links TRBV6-5 to TRBJ2-3; the D is unclear. Per germline, CDR1 MNHEY and CDR2 SVGAGI. V lost 3 bases and J 2 bases, leaving 6 bases between the germline ends. The CDR3 is 13 amino acids. The CDR3 sequence: CASSYTATDTQYF. DNA of the CDR3: TGTGCCAGCAGTTATACTGCCACAGATACGCAGTATTTT.

This sequence joins TRBV5-1 and TRBJ2-1; D possibly corresponds to TRBD1 (6 bases). The CDR3 covers 14 residues. Trimming pared 4 bases from V and 3 bases from J, leaving 11 bases between. Germline V gene lookup returns CDR1 SGHRS and CDR2 YFSETQ. CDR3 residues: CASSEGQRYNEQFF. The CDR3 bases are TGCGCCAGCAGCGAAGGACAGCGCTACAATGAGCAGTTCTTC. The variable domain in full, completed from reference TRBV5-1 and TRBJ2-1, reads KAGVTQTPRYLIKTRGQQVTLSCSPISGHRSVSWYQQTPGQGLQFLFEYFSETQRNKGNFPGRFSGRQFSNSRSEMNVSTLELGDSALYLCASSEGQRYNEQFFGPGTRLTVL.

The genes are TRBV5-4 and TRBJ1-1; TRBD1 is a possible D gene (5 bases). The V end lost 0 bases, the J end lost 4 bases, and 7 bases lay between the germline ends. Looked up from germline, CDR1 is SGHNT and CDR2 is YYREEE (reference sequence). CDR3 size: 13 residues. The CDR3 loop is CASSLGGSTEAFF. As DNA, the CDR3 is TGTGCCAGCAGCTTGGGGGGGTCCACTGAAGCTTTCTTT.

In its sample, this clone was seen a few times. The rearrangement links TRBV25-1 to TRBJ2-6; weak D call: TRBD2 (5 bases). Germline V gives CDR1 MGHDK, CDR2 SYGVNS. V was trimmed by 4 bases and J by 2 bases, leaving 9 bases between them. The CDR3 is 15 amino acids. CDR3 protein: CASSVSGTGANVLTF. The DNA for the CDR3 is TGTGCCAGCAGTGTTTCCGGGACTGGGGCCAACGTCCTGACTTTC.

This clone came up once. The rearrangement links TRBV12-3 or TRBV12-4 to TRBJ2-7; D gene ambiguous. Trimming removed 3 bases at V and 2 bases at J, with 5 bases between. The CDR3 consists of 12 residues. This CDR3 reads CASSFRAYEQYF. The CDR3 nucleotides are TGTGCCAGCAGTTTTCGGGCCTACGAGCAGTACTTC.

The CDR3 sequence: CASSLQDKSTDTQYF. CDR3 DNA sequence: TGTGCCAGCAGTTTACAGGACAAGAGCACAGATACGCAGTATTTT. This rearrangement joins TRBV27 to TRBJ2-3; possibly TRBD1 for D (5 bases). The CDR3 length is 15 residues. The V and J ends lost 2 bases and 0 bases respectively, with 9 bases between them. Germline values: CDR1 MNHEY, CDR2 SMNVEV (reference sequence).

This clone came up a few times. This sequence joins TRBV7-9 and TRBJ2-7; possibly TRBD1 for D (5 bases). Germline CDR1 is SEHNR and CDR2 is FQNEAQ (reference sequence). This CDR3 has 14 amino acids. V was clipped by 3 bases and J by 2 bases, with 11 bases between them. The CDR3 sequence: CASSFGQPTYEQYF. CDR3 DNA sequence: TGTGCCAGCAGCTTCGGACAACCGACCTACGAGCAGTACTTC.

This clone was seen a handful of times. V gene TRBV27 combines with J gene TRBJ2-2; 7 bases are shared with TRBD1. The CDR3 spans 13 residues. V shed 5 bases and J 3 bases; nucleotides not matched to a gene: 0. Germline V gives CDR1 MNHEY, CDR2 SMNVEV (reference sequence). DNA for the CDR3: TGTGCCAGCAGTACAGGGGACACCGGGGAGCTGTTTTTT. This sequence encodes CASSTGDTGELFF.

The rearrangement joins TRBV28 to TRBJ2-6; 7 positions match TRBD1. This CDR3 is built from 15 residues. Germline CDR1 reads MDHEN; CDR2 reads SYDVKM. After removal of 5 bases from V and 1 base from J, the junction contained 2 bases not matched to a gene. The CDR3 DNA reads TGTGCCAGCAGTCAACAGGGGTCTGGGGCCAACGTCCTGACTTTC. Translated, it gives CASSQQGSGANVLTF.

The V call is TRBV18, the J call TRBJ2-1; 11 positions agree with TRBD1. The germline V gene has CDR1 KGHSH and CDR2 LQKENI. Germline trimming cut 6 bases from V and 4 bases from J; bases unmatched to any gene: 5. This CDR3 is 15 amino acids long. The chain's CDR3 is CASSSGQGGYNEQFF. CDR3 DNA sequence: TGTGCCAGCTCCTCGGGACAGGGGGGGTACAATGAGCAGTTCTTC.

V gene TRBV28 combines with J gene TRBJ1-2; possible D gene TRBD1, 5 bases. The CDR3 spans 12 residues. The germline V gene has CDR1 MDHEN and CDR2 SYDVKM. V was pared by 5 bases and J by 4 bases, with 8 bases between. This CDR3 reads CASSHDSYGYTF. The DNA for the CDR3 is TGTGCCAGCAGTCATGACAGCTATGGCTACACCTTC.

The V and J genes are TRBV20-1 and TRBJ1-4, with D tentatively TRBD1 (6 bases). The V and J ends lost 4 bases and 2 bases respectively, with 8 bases between them. This CDR3 comprises 13 residues. The V gene's germline CDR1 is DFQATT and CDR2 SNEGSKA (reference sequence). In DNA form, the CDR3 reads TGCAGTGCTAATGACAGGACTAATGAAAAACTGTTTTTT. As protein: CSANDRTNEKLFF.

The rearrangement links TRBV6-6 to TRBJ2-5; perhaps TRBD1 as D (7 bases). CDR1 and CDR2 (germline): MNHNY, SVGAGI (reference sequence). The CDR3 runs 13 residues. V shed 6 bases and J shed 3 bases, with 11 bases lying between them. CDR3 bases: TGTGCCAGCAGAACCAGGGGGGAAGAGACCCAGTACTTC. The encoded protein is CASRTRGEETQYF.

The V gene is TRBV9, the J gene TRBJ1-1; TRBD1 matches 7 bases. Trimming cost V 3 bases and J 3 bases; bases outside gene matches: 2. Germline-derived CDR1 and CDR2 are SGDLS and YYNGEE. This CDR3 contains 13 residues. The CDR3 reads CASSADRDTEAFF. Written as DNA, the CDR3 is TGTGCCAGCAGCGCCGACAGGGACACTGAAGCTTTCTTT.

This chain connects TRBV6-1 to TRBJ2-3; 8 nucleotides agree with TRBD1. The CDR3 contains 15 residues. V lost 3 bases, J lost 1 base, and 3 bases stayed unmatched. Germline assignment: CDR1 MNHNS and CDR2 SASEGT. The CDR3 DNA reads TGTGCCAGCAGTGAGACGACAGGGGGCACAGATACGCAGTATTTT. It encodes CASSETTGGTDTQYF.

The CDR3 spells CASSRDRGNEKLFF. CDR3 DNA sequence: TGTGCCAGCAGCCGGGACAGGGGGAATGAAAAACTGTTTTTT. This chain uses TRBV6-5 with TRBJ1-4, with TRBD1 matching over 11 bases. V gave up 6 bases and J gave up 5 bases; unmatched junction bases: 2. The CDR3 length is 14 residues. The germline gives CDR1 MNHEY, CDR2 SVGAGI.

V usage is TRBV13 and J usage is TRBJ1-4; 8 bases align to TRBD1. Trimming at V came to 4 bases and at J to 8 bases, leaving 9 bases not matched to a gene. There are 15 residues in the CDR3. Germline V gene sequence: CDR1 PRHDT, CDR2 FYEKMQ (reference sequence). The CDR3 DNA is TGTGCCAGCAGCTCAACGGACAGGGTAGGAGAAAAACTGTTTTTT. Translation: CASSSTDRVGEKLFF. The entire variable domain, with the rest obtained from reference TRBV13 and TRBJ1-4, is as follows: AAGVIQSPRHLIKEKRETATLKCYPIPRHDTVYWYQQGPGQDPQFLISFYEKMQSDKGSIPDRFSAQQFSDYHSELNMSSLELGDSALYFCASSSTDRVGEKLFFGSGTQLSVL.

The CDR3 DNA reads TGTGCCAGCAGCTTAGGGGGGCCCCAGTACTTC. This codes for CASSLGGPQYF. The V gene is TRBV11-2, the J gene TRBJ2-5; D is possibly TRBD1 (6 bases). Trimming took off 1 base at V and 9 bases at J, with 6 bases between the two ends. The germline gives CDR1 SGHAT, CDR2 FQNNGV. The CDR3 has 11 amino acids.

V is TRBV5-4 and J is TRBJ1-4; TRBD1 aligns across 9 bases. The CDR3 is 16 residues long. V trimming: 0 bases; J trimming: 4 bases; junction bases outside the gene matches: 4. Germline-derived CDR1 and CDR2 are SGHNT and YYREEE (reference sequence). Here the CDR3 DNA reads TGTGCCAGCAGCTTGGCCCAGGACAGGGGTAATGAAAAACTGTTTTTT. Residues: CASSLAQDRGNEKLFF.

The chain couples TRBV5-1 to TRBJ2-7; TRBD1 agrees at 11 bases. The CDR3 contains 15 residues. Germline V CDR1 and CDR2: SGHRS, YFSETQ. The J segment lost 6 bases and the V segment lost 3 bases, leaving 8 bases of the junction unmatched. CDR3 in amino acids: CASSSQPGQGGEQYF. In DNA form, the CDR3 reads TGCGCCAGCAGCTCGCAACCGGGACAGGGGGGCGAGCAGTACTTC.

The DNA for the CDR3 is TGTGCCAGCAGCTTAGTAGCGGGGGACAACTCCTACAATGAGCAGTTCTTC. Protein product: CASSLVAGDNSYNEQFF. V gene TRBV7-6 combines with J gene TRBJ2-1; 9 bases are shared with TRBD2. The CDR3 covers 17 residues. Germline V lookup: CDR1 SGHVS, CDR2 FNYEAQ. Trimming cost V 1 base and J 0 bases; bases outside gene matches: 4.

The chain is built from TRBV7-2 and TRBJ2-3; D remains unclear. The CDR3 is made up of 14 amino acids. Trimming took off 1 base at V and 2 bases at J, with 7 bases between the two ends. The germline gives CDR1 SGHTA, CDR2 FQGNSA. CDR3 sequence reads: CASSLEPATDTQYF. The DNA for the CDR3 is TGTGCCAGCAGCTTAGAACCGGCCACAGATACGCAGTATTTT.

The chain carries TRBV6-2 or TRBV6-3 and TRBJ2-3; weak D call: TRBD2 (6 bases). The germline CDR1 and CDR2 sequences are MNHEY and SVGEGT. CDR3 size: 16 residues. V was trimmed by 0 bases and J by 1 base, leaving 11 bases between them. In nucleotides, the CDR3 is TGTGCCAGCAGTTACTCGATGGGGGAGGGCACAGATACGCAGTATTTT. As protein: CASSYSMGEGTDTQYF.

The chain uses TRBV19 and TRBJ2-1; TRBD2 matches 13 bases. Germline assignment: CDR1 LNHDA and CDR2 SQIVND (reference sequence). The CDR3 loop spans 15 amino acids. After removal of 5 bases from V and 7 bases from J, the junction contained 5 bases not matched to a gene. Written as DNA, the CDR3 is TGTGCCAGTAGTCCTGGGACTAGCGGGGTAAATGAGCAGTTCTTC. This sequence encodes CASSPGTSGVNEQFF.